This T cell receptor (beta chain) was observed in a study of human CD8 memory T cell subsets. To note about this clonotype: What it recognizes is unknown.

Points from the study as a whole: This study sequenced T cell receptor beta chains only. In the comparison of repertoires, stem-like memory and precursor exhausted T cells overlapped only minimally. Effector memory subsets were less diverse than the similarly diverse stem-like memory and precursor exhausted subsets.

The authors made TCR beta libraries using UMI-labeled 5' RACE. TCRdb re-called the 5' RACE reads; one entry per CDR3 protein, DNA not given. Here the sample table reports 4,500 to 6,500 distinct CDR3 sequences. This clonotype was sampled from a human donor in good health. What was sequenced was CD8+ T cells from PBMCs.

Here the CDR3 reads CASSFGGEAFF. This rearrangement joins TRBV7-2 to TRBJ1-1; TCRdb returns TRBD1, unconfirmable since there is no DNA. CDR1 and CDR2 (germline): SGHTA, FQGNSA. The CDR3 totals 11 residues. Variable domain in full (rest from reference TRBV7-2 and TRBJ1-1): GAGVSQSPSNKVTEKGKDVELRCDPISGHTALYWYRQSLGQGLEFLIYFQGNSAPDKSGLPSDRFSAERTGGSVSTLTIQRTQQEDSAVYLCASSFGGEAFFGQGTRLTVV.